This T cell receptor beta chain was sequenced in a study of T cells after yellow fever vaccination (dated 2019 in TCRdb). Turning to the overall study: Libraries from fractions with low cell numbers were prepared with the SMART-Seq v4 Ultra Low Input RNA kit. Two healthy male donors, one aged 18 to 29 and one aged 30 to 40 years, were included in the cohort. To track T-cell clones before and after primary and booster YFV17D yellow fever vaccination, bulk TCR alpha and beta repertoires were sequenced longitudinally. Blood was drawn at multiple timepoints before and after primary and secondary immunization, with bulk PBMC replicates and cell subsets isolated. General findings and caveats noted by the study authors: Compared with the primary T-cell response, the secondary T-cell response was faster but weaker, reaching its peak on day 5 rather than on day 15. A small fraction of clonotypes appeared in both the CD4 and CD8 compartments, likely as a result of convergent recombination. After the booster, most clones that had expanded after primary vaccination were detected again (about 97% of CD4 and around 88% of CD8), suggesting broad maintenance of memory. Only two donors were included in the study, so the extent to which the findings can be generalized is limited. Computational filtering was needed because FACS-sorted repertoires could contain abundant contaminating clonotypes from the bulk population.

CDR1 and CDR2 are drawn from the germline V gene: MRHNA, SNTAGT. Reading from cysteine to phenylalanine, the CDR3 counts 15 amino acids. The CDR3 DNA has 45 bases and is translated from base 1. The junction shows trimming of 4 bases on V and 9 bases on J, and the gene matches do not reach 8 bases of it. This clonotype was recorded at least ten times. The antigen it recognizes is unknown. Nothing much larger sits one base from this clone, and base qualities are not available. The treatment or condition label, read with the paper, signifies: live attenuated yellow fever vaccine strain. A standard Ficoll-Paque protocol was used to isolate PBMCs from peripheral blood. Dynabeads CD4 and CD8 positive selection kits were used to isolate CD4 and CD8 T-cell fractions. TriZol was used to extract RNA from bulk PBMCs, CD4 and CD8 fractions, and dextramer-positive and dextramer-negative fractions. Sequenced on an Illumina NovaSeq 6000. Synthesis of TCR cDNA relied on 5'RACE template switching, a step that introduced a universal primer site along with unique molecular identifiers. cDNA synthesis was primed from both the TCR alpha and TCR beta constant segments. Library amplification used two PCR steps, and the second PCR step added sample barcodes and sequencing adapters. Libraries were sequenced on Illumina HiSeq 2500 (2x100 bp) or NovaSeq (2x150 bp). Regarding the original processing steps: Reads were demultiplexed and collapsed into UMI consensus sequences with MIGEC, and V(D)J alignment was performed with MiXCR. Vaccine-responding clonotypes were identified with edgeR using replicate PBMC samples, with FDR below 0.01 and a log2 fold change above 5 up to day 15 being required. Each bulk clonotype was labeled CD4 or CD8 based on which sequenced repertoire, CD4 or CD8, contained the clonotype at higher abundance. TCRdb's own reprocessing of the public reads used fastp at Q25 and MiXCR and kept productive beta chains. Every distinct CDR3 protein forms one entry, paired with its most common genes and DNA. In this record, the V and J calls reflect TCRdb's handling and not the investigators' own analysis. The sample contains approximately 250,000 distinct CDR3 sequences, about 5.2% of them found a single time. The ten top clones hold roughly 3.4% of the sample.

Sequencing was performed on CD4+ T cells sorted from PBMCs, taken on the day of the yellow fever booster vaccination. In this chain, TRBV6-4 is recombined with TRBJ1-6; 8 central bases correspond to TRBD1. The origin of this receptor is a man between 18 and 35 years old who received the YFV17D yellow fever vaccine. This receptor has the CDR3 CASSAGGRGSSPLHF. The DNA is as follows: TGTGCCAGCAGTGCAGGGGGCAGGGGAAGTTCACCCCTCCACTTT.